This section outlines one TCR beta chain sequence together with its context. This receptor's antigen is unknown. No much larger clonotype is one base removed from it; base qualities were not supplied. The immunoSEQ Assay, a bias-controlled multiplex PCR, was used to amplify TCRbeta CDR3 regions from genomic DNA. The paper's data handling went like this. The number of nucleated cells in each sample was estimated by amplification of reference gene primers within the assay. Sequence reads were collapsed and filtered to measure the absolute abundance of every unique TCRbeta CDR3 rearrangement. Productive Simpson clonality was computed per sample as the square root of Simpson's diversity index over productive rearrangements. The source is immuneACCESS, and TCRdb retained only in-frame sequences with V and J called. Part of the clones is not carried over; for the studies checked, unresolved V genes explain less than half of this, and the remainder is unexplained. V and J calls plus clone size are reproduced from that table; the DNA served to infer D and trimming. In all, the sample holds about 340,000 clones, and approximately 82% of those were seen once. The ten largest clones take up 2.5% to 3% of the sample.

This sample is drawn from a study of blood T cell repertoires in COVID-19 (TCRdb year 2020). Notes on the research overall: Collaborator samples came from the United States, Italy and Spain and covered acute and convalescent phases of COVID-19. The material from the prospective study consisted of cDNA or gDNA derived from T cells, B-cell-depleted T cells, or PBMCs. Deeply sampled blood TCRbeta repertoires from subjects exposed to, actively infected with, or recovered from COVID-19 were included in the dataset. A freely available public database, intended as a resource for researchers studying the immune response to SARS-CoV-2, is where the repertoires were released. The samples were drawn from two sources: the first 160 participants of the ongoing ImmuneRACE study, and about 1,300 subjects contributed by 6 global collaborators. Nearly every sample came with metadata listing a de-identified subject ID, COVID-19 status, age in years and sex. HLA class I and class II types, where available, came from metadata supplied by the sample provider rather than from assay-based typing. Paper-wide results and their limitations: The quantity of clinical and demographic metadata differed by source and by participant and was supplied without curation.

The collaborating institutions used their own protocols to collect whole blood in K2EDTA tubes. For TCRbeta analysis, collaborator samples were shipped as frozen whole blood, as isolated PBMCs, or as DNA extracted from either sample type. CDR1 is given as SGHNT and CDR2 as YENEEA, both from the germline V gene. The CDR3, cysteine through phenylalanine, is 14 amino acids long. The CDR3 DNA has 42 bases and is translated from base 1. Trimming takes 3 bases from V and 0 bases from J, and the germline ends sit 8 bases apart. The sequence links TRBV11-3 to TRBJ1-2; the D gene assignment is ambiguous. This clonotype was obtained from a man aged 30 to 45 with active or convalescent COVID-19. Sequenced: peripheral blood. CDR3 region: CASSFQATNYGYTF. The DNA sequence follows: TGTGCCAGCAGCTTCCAGGCCACTAACTATGGCTACACCTTC.